This T cell receptor (beta chain) was found in a study of regulatory T cells in long-lasting Graves disease. This clonotype has at least ten counts. Time point here: persistent/refractory GD, antithyroid drugs over 5 years with positive TRAb. From PBMCs, RNA was extracted and then used to make the TCR library. Germline CDR1 and CDR2: SGDLS and YYNGEE. This CDR3 has 14 amino acids. Trimming left V 0 bases short and J 11 bases short, with 12 bases between. TCR beta libraries were built with iRepertoire HTBI primers and Arm-PCR of CDR3 regions. Using its own MiXCR run on the multiplex PCR reads, TCRdb lists one record per CDR3 protein. Altogether fewer than 400,000 distinct CDR3 sequences are present, around 20% being singletons, with the ten largest covering about 20%.

This chain joins TRBV9 and TRBJ1-6; D perhaps matches TRBD1 (5 bases). The receptor's source is a female donor with Graves disease. The source was peripheral blood mononuclear cells (PBMCs), collected when the disease was refractory, from a patient treated with antithyroid drugs. The CDR3 sequence: CASSVATSGAPLHF. CDR3 bases: TGTGCCAGCAGCGTAGCTACATCGGGGGCACCCCTCCACTTT. The entire variable domain, with the rest obtained from reference TRBV9 and TRBJ1-6, is as follows: DSGVTQTPKHLITATGQRVTLRCSPRSGDLSVYWYQQSLDQGLQFLIQYYNGEERAKGNILERFSAQQFPDLHSELNLSSLELGDSALYFCASSVATSGAPLHFGNGTRLTVT.